These 32 T cell receptor beta chains were sequenced from one sample in a study of identical twins. TCRdb fed the 5' RACE reads into MiXCR, producing one record per CDR3 protein. Counted here are 500,000 or so distinct CDR3 sequences, 14% occurring once; the ten biggest clones make up 0.95% to 1%. These data were also reused for a study on yellow fever vaccine responses in identical twins.

Input material: CD4+ T cells sorted from blood. These receptor sequences come from a woman under 30 in good health.

The gene calls are TRBV10-3 and TRBJ2-1; possible D gene TRBD2, 7 bases. V dropped 3 bases and J dropped 6 bases, with 12 bases sitting between them. There are 14 residues in the CDR3. Germline V CDR1 and CDR2: ENHRY, SYGVKD. Here the CDR3 DNA reads TGTGCCATCAGTGATACGAGGGGGGGCAATGAGCAGTTCTTC. This translates into CAISDTRGGNEQFF.

This clonotype has a count of ten or more. The genes are TRBV29-1 and TRBJ2-1; weak D call: TRBD2 (6 bases). The CDR3 is made up of 12 amino acids. V was cut by 6 bases and J by 13 bases, with 19 bases left in between. Germline V lookup: CDR1 SQVTM, CDR2 ANQGSEA. CDR3: CSVPGGTVLQFF. In DNA, the CDR3 is TGCAGCGTCCCGGGCGGGACGGTCCTACAGTTCTTC.

The sample holds many counts of this clonotype. This chain uses TRBV20-1 with TRBJ1-5, with D possibly being TRBD1 (6 bases). V gave up 1 base and J gave up 7 bases, with 20 bases separating them. CDR3 length equals 16 residues. CDR1 and CDR2 from the germline V gene are DFQATT and SNEGSKA (reference sequence). The CDR3 DNA is TGCAGTGCTAGAGCCCACGGGACATATGTAGTCCAGCCCCAGCATTTT. Its translation: CSARAHGTYVVQPQHF.

In DNA, the CDR3 is TGTGCCAGCAGCTGGGGACTCCCCCGGGATACGCAGTATTTT. Translated, it gives CASSWGLPRDTQYF. The V and J genes are TRBV12-3 or TRBV12-4 and TRBJ2-3; D may be TRBD2 (6 bases). The CDR3 runs to 14 residues. Trimming took 6 bases from V and 6 from J, leaving 16 bases between them.

The J gene is TRBJ2-3, the V gene TRBV12-3 or TRBV12-4, with 8 positions matching TRBD2. The V gene end was trimmed by 6 bases and the J gene end by 2 bases; junction bases not matched to a gene: 10. The CDR3 has 16 residues. This CDR3 is CASSQILAGYTDTQYF. The CDR3 nucleotides read TGTGCCAGCAGCCAGATTTTAGCGGGATACACAGATACGCAGTATTTT.

This clonotype has a count of ten or more. The CDR3, as DNA: TGTGCCAGCAGCTTGAACAGGGAGGGGACCGGGGAGCTGTTTTTT. The encoded protein is CASSLNREGTGELFF. This chain joins TRBV5-4 and TRBJ2-2, with D perhaps matching TRBD2 (7 bases). Germline CDR1 is SGHNT and CDR2 is YYREEE (reference sequence). The CDR3 spans 15 residues. V shed 1 base and J shed 5 bases, with 12 bases lying between them.

This clonotype was found many times. The V and J genes are TRBV24-1 and TRBJ2-3; the D gene is possibly TRBD1 (6 bases). V was clipped by 4 bases and J by 0 bases, with 13 bases between them. Germline lookup yields CDR1 KGHDR and CDR2 SFDVKD. The CDR3 length is 16 residues. CDR3 loop: CATSDRQDTSTDTQYF. CDR3 coding DNA: TGTGCCACCAGTGACCGACAGGACACTAGCACAGATACGCAGTATTTT.

This clonotype has just a few counts. This chain connects TRBV5-4 to TRBJ2-4; TRBD1 aligns across 9 bases. The CDR3 length is 13 residues. Germline trimming cut 3 bases from V and 8 bases from J; bases unmatched to any gene: 3. From germline, CDR1 is SGHNT and CDR2 YYREEE (reference sequence). The CDR3 bases are TGTGCCAGCAGCTCGGACAGGGGTTACATTCAGTACTTC. Encoded protein: CASSSDRGYIQYF.

The chain combines TRBV6-1 with TRBJ2-7; the D is unclear. In germline, CDR1 is MNHNS, CDR2 SASEGT. V was clipped by 8 bases and J by 4 bases, with 18 bases between them. The CDR3 is 14 residues long. The CDR3 sequence is CASGQPSAEYEQYF. DNA for the CDR3: TGTGCCAGCGGCCAACCCTCCGCAGAATACGAGCAGTACTTC.

V usage is TRBV20-1 and J usage is TRBJ2-1, with 10 bases that match TRBD2. The junction had 12 bases not matched to a gene; V was cut back by 3 bases and J by 7 bases. CDR3 length: 16 amino acids. CDR1 and CDR2 from the germline V gene are DFQATT and SNEGSKA (reference sequence). CDR3 sequence: CSASASGGSKGNEQFF. In DNA form, the CDR3 reads TGCAGTGCTAGCGCTAGCGGGGGTTCCAAGGGGAATGAGCAGTTCTTC.

This clonotype was found many times. This sequence joins TRBV18 and TRBJ2-1; D unresolved. Germline values: CDR1 KGHSH, CDR2 LQKENI. V was shortened by 3 bases and J by 7 bases, with 10 bases between the two germline ends. The CDR3 is 13 amino acids. This CDR3 is CASSPISGNEQFF. DNA of the CDR3: TGTGCCAGCTCACCGATTTCCGGGAATGAGCAGTTCTTC.

This clonotype was picked up many times. This chain joins TRBV10-3 and TRBJ2-3, with 9 bases aligning to TRBD2. This CDR3 region has 15 residues. V dropped 5 bases and J dropped 2; count of bases not matched to a gene: 5. CDR1 and CDR2 (germline): ENHRY, SYGVKD. CDR3: CAISKLAGTTDTQYF. The CDR3 DNA reads as TGTGCCATCAGTAAGCTAGCGGGGACCACAGATACGCAGTATTTT.

This clonotype was picked up a small number of times. The chain is built from TRBV4-2 and TRBJ1-1; D is perhaps TRBD1 (5 bases). CDR1 and CDR2 (germline): LGHNA, YNFKEQ. The CDR3 extends over 15 amino acids. V was pared by 1 base and J by 6 bases, with 15 bases between. The CDR3 is CASSQGPGWVSEAFF. The CDR3, as DNA: TGTGCCAGCAGCCAAGGTCCAGGGTGGGTATCTGAAGCTTTCTTT.

The genes are TRBV5-1 and TRBJ2-5; TRBD2 aligns across 12 bases. V was pared by 4 bases and J by 0 bases, with 7 bases of the junction left unmatched. The germline CDR1 and CDR2 sequences are SGHRS and YFSETQ. The CDR3 has 17 residues. The CDR3 spells CASSKTGTSGYQETQYF. CDR3 DNA sequence: TGCGCCAGCAGCAAGACCGGGACTAGCGGGTACCAAGAGACCCAGTACTTC.

This clonotype was picked up one time. The rearrangement uses TRBV29-1 and TRBJ1-1; D call uncertain. The CDR3 has 15 residues. Germline CDR1 is SQVTM and CDR2 is ANQGSEA. V was shortened by 6 bases and J by 5 bases, with 22 bases between the two germline ends. CDR3 protein: CSVGGRSVTGTEAFF. CDR3 sequence (DNA): TGCAGCGTCGGCGGCAGGAGTGTTACGGGGACTGAAGCTTTCTTT. Supplemented by reference TRBV29-1 and TRBJ1-1, the full variable domain reads SAVISQKPSRDICQRGTSLTIQCQVDSQVTMMFWYRQQPGQSLTLIATANQGSEATYESGFVIDKFPISRPNLTFSTLTVSNMSPEDSSIYLCSVGGRSVTGTEAFFGQGTRLTVV.

J is TRBJ2-7 and V is TRBV5-6, with 7 bases lining up with TRBD1. The CDR3 length is 14 residues. J lost 10 bases, V lost 0 bases, and 10 bases had no gene match. The germline V gene has CDR1 SGHDT and CDR2 YYEEEE. Here the CDR3 reads CASSLAAAGGGQYF. The CDR3, as DNA: TGTGCCAGCAGCTTGGCCGCGGCAGGGGGTGGTCAGTACTTC.

There are many counts of this clonotype. At one of its ends the junction is not consistent with the germline gene, which may arise from a read error. The chain carries TRBV15 and TRBJ1-2, with D hard to call. From germline, CDR1 is LNHNV and CDR2 YYDKDF (reference sequence). CDR3 length: 12 residues. This CDR3 is CATSRDNRREIF. The CDR3 region has the DNA TGTGCCACCAGCAGAGATAATAGGAGGGAGATCTTC.

This clonotype was observed a handful of times. V gene TRBV16 combines with J gene TRBJ1-6; D is uncertain. The CDR3 sequence is 14 residues long. V lost 2 bases to trimming and J lost 7 bases, with 9 bases between them. Per germline, CDR1 KGHSY and CDR2 FQNENV. The CDR3 sequence is CASSQLQQNSPLHF. The CDR3 DNA reads TGTGCCAGCAGCCAACTCCAGCAAAATTCACCCCTCCACTTT.

There are a few counts of this clonotype. The rearrangement links TRBV12-3 or TRBV12-4 to TRBJ1-1, with D hard to call. This CDR3 is 16 amino acids long. V was trimmed by 2 bases and J by 1 base, leaving 14 bases between them. The CDR3 nucleotides are TGTGCCAGCAGTTTAATGCTGGCCTCGGGGAACACTGAAGCTTTCTTT. It yields the protein CASSLMLASGNTEAFF.

This chain joins TRBV20-1 and TRBJ2-7; 8 positions agree with TRBD2. Trimming removed 6 bases from V and 3 bases from J; junction bases left unmatched: 10. CDR1 DFQATT and CDR2 SNEGSKA come from the germline V gene (reference sequence). This CDR3 region has 14 residues. The CDR3 nucleotides are TGCAGTGCAAGCCAACTAGCGGCACACTACGAGCAGTACTTC. Its translation is CSASQLAAHYEQYF.

A few counts support this clonotype. The J gene is TRBJ2-1, the V gene TRBV7-9; 9 positions match TRBD2. Germline V lookup: CDR1 SEHNR, CDR2 FQNEAQ (reference sequence). The CDR3 totals 17 residues. The junction had 10 bases not matched to a gene; V was cut back by 4 bases and J by 3 bases. The CDR3 region is CASSWGTLAGHYNEQFF. CDR3 DNA: TGTGCCAGCAGCTGGGGGACACTAGCGGGTCACTACAATGAGCAGTTCTTC.

This clonotype was observed a few times. CDR3 in amino acids: CASRPGTSSNNEQFF. As DNA, the CDR3 is TGTGCCAGCAGACCCGGGACTAGCAGCAACAATGAGCAGTTCTTC. The chain couples TRBV7-9 to TRBJ2-1; TRBD2 aligns across 9 bases. From germline, CDR1 is SEHNR and CDR2 FQNEAQ (reference sequence). After removal of 6 bases from V and 5 bases from J, the junction contained 8 bases not matched to a gene. This CDR3 is 15 amino acids long.

The chain carries TRBV4-3 and TRBJ2-3; D might be TRBD1 or TRBD2, each matching 7 bases. V was cut by 3 bases and J by 6 bases, with 16 bases left in between. Looked up from germline, CDR1 is LGHNA and CDR2 is YSLEER. The CDR3 contains 15 residues. Written as DNA, the CDR3 is TGCGCCAGCAGCCAGGGGGAGGGGGCAGGGGATACGCAGTATTTT. It specifies CASSQGEGAGDTQYF.

Many counts were recorded for this clonotype. This sequence joins TRBV5-5 and TRBJ2-5; D uncertain. Germline V CDR1 and CDR2: SGHKS, YYEKEE (reference sequence). V was clipped by 4 bases and J by 9 bases, with 16 bases between them. The CDR3 runs 13 residues. CDR3: CASSPETTTAQYF. The CDR3 nucleotides are TGTGCCAGCAGCCCCGAGACAACAACGGCCCAGTACTTC.

This clonotype came up many times. The rearrangement joins TRBV3-1 to TRBJ2-5, with D possibly being TRBD2 (6 bases). The CDR3 runs to 15 residues. CDR1 LGHDT and CDR2 YNNKEL come from the germline V gene (reference sequence). Trimming removed 0 bases from V and 4 bases from J, with 12 bases in between. The chain's CDR3 is CASSQDHRAGETQYF. CDR3 sequence (DNA): TGTGCCAGCAGCCAAGATCACCGAGCGGGAGAGACCCAGTACTTC.

This clonotype was seen more than once but under ten times. A much larger clone differs from this one at a single base, so this may be a read error. J is TRBJ2-5 and V is TRBV5-1, with D hard to call. The CDR3 is made up of 12 amino acids. Germline assignment: CDR1 SGHRS and CDR2 YFSETQ. The CDR3 DNA sequence: TGCGCCAGCAGCTTGGACCAAGGGACCCAGTACTTC. Translation gives CASSLDQGTQYF.

In its sample, this clonotype was seen many times. This sequence joins TRBV12-3 or TRBV12-4 and TRBJ2-3; D is ambiguous. The CDR3 extends over 14 amino acids. V was cut by 3 bases and J by 1 base, with 8 bases left in between. The CDR3 nucleotides are TGTGCCAGCAGTTTGGCGGTCCGCACAGATACGCAGTATTTT. Protein sequence: CASSLAVRTDTQYF.

Only a few counts were recorded for this clonotype. This chain links TRBV4-3 with TRBJ1-2; 7 bases fit TRBD1. CDR3 length equals 14 residues. From germline, CDR1 is LGHNA and CDR2 YSLEER. With V trimmed by 4 bases and J by 2 bases, 4 bases remained unmatched. CDR3 amino acids: CASSRKQGNYGYTF. The DNA for the CDR3 is TGCGCCAGCAGCCGCAAACAGGGGAACTATGGCTACACCTTC.

The chain combines TRBV2 with TRBJ2-1, with 7 bases matching TRBD2. This CDR3 comprises 15 residues. V was pared by 3 bases and J by 3 bases, with 5 bases of the junction left unmatched. Germline V gene lookup returns CDR1 SNHLY and CDR2 FYNNEI. Here the CDR3 reads CASSDDLADYNEQFF. The DNA for the CDR3 is TGTGCCAGCAGTGACGACCTAGCGGACTACAATGAGCAGTTCTTC.

V and J are TRBV30 and TRBJ2-1; 10 nucleotides align to TRBD2. The V segment lost 4 bases and the J segment 4 bases; nucleotides outside the gene matches: 7. Germline CDR1 reads GTSNPN; CDR2 reads SVGIG (reference sequence). CDR3 length equals 15 residues. The CDR3 DNA is TGTGCCTGGACCCCCGGGACTAGCGTATACAATGAGCAGTTCTTC. This gives the protein CAWTPGTSVYNEQFF.

V usage is TRBV25-1 and J usage is TRBJ2-5; D is perhaps TRBD1 (7 bases). CDR3 length equals 16 residues. Trimming shortened V by 4 bases and J by 5 bases, and 20 bases separated the two germline ends. Germline lookup yields CDR1 MGHDK and CDR2 SYGVNS. The CDR3, as DNA: TGTGCCAGCAGTGGCTACAGGGGAGGAAGGCGGGAGACCCAGTACTTC. It yields the protein CASSGYRGGRRETQYF.

The chain uses TRBV11-2 and TRBJ2-7; 7 bases are a match to TRBD1. The CDR3 is made up of 14 amino acids. Germline CDR1 is SGHAT and CDR2 is FQNNGV. Losses at the gene ends were 3 bases for V and 5 bases for J; bases not matched to a gene: 7. The CDR3 bases are TGTGCCAGCAGCTTCGAGGGGGCACGAGACGAGCAGTACTTC. Its translation: CASSFEGARDEQYF.